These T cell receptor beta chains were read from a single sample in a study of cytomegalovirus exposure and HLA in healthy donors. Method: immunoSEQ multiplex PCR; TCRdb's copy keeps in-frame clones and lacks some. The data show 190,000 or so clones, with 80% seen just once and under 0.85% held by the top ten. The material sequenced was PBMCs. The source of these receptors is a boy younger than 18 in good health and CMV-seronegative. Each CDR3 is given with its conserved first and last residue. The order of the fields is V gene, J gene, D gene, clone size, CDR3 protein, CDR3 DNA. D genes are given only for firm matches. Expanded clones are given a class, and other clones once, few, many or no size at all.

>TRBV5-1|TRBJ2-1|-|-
CASSSTGSSNNEQFF
TGCGCCAGCAGCTCTACAGGGAGTAGCAACAATGAGCAGTTCTTC
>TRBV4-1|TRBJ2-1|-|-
CASSQVGVLSNEQFF
TGCGCCAGCAGCCAAGTAGGGGTTTTGAGCAATGAGCAGTTCTTC
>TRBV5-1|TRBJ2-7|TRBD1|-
CASSSGQGVNEQYF
TGCGCCAGCAGCTCGGGACAGGGGGTTAACGAGCAGTACTTC
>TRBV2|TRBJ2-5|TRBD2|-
CASSEETGGIMTQYF
TGTGCCAGCAGTGAAGAAACGGGGGGGATAATGACCCAGTACTTC
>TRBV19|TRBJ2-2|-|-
CASSIHLAQGNTGELFF
TGTGCCAGTAGTATCCATCTTGCCCAGGGGAACACCGGGGAGCTGTTTTTT
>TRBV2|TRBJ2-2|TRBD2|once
CASRWGLAPSGELFF
TGTGCCAGCCGTTGGGGACTAGCCCCTTCCGGGGAGCTGTTTTTT
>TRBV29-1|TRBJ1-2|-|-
CSAAAGGDGYTF
TGCAGCGCTGCGGCGGGGGGCGATGGCTACACCTTC
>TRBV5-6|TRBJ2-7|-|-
CASSLATGEQYF
TGTGCCAGCAGCTTGGCGACGGGTGAGCAGTACTTC
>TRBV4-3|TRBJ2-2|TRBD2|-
CASSPQRERLTGELFF
TGCGCCAGCAGCCCCCAGCGGGAGCGTCTCACCGGGGAGCTGTTTTTT
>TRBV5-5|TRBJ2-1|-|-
CASSLGHRVSYNEQFF
TGTGCCAGCAGCTTGGGTCACCGGGTTTCCTACAATGAGCAGTTCTTC
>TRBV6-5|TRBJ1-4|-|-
CASARATNEKLFF
TGTGCCAGCGCGCGTGCAACTAATGAAAAACTGTTTTTT
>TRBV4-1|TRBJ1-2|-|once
CASSQDRVSYGYTF
TGCGCCAGCAGCCAAGATCGAGTCTCCTATGGCTACACCTTC
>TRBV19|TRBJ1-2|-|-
CASSISPTGIYGYTF
TGTGCCAGTAGTATATCCCCGACGGGAATCTATGGCTACACCTTC
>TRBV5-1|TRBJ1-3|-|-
CASSLAPQGTGNTIYF
TGCGCCAGCAGCTTGGCCCCTCAGGGAACTGGAAACACCATATATTTT
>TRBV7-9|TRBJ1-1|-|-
CASSLVWESTEAFF
TGTGCCAGCAGCTTAGTCTGGGAGAGCACTGAAGCTTTCTTT
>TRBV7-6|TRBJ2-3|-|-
CASSDPGDTDTQYF
TGTGCCAGCAGCGATCCGGGAGACACAGATACGCAGTATTTT
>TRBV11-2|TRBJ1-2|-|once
CASSLDWSAQGYGYTF
TGTGCCAGCAGCTTAGATTGGAGTGCTCAGGGCTATGGCTACACCTTC
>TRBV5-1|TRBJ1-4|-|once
CASQASGGLREKLFF
TGCGCCAGCCAAGCCTCAGGCGGACTTAGGGAAAAACTGTTTTTT
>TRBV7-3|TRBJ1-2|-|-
CASSQGGSYGYTF
TGTGCCAGCAGCCAGGGAGGGAGCTATGGCTACACCTTC
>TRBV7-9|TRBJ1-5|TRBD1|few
CASSFGTGLYSNQPQHF
TGTGCCAGCAGCTTCGGGACAGGGCTCTATAGCAATCAGCCCCAGCATTTT
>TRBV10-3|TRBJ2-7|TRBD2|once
CAIRAGAQTYEQYF
TGTGCCATCAGAGCGGGGGCCCAAACCTACGAGCAGTACTTC
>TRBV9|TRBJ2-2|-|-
CASSVDGRWTGELFF
TGTGCCAGCAGCGTAGACGGGAGATGGACCGGGGAGCTGTTTTTT
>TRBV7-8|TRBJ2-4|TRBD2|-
CASSPQAGGAKNIQYF
TGTGCCAGCAGTCCTCAAGCGGGAGGAGCCAAAAACATTCAGTACTTC
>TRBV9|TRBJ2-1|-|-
CASSESVGGSEQFF
TGTGCCAGCAGCGAAAGCGTGGGCGGGTCTGAGCAGTTCTTC
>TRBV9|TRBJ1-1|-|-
CASSVTNKNTEAFF
TGTGCCAGCAGCGTAACAAACAAGAACACTGAAGCTTTCTTT
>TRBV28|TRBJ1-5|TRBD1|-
CASSTPTGAKNQPQHF
TGTGCCAGCAGTACTCCGACAGGGGCCAAGAATCAGCCCCAGCATTTT
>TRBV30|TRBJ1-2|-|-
CAWQSANYGYTF
TGTGCCTGGCAATCAGCTAACTATGGCTACACCTTC
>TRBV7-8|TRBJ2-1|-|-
CASSLLASTRHNEQFF
TGTGCCAGCAGCTTGCTAGCCTCGACTCGCCACAATGAGCAGTTCTTC
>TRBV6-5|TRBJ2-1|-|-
CASSYGGKRYNEQFF
TGTGCCAGCAGTTACGGGGGGAAGCGGTACAATGAGCAGTTCTTC
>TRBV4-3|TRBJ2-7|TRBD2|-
CASSGLAGAEQYF
TGCGCCAGCAGTGGACTAGCGGGAGCCGAGCAGTACTTC
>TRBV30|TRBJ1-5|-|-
CAWSVRSYRGNQPQHF
TGTGCCTGGAGTGTACGTTCCTACAGGGGCAATCAGCCCCAGCATTTT
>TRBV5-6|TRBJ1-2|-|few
CASSLWAREGYTF
TGTGCCAGCAGCTTGTGGGCAAGAGAGGGCTACACCTTC
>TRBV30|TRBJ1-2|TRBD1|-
CAWSGSGGRDGYTF
TGTGCCTGGAGTGGATCAGGGGGGAGAGATGGCTACACCTTC